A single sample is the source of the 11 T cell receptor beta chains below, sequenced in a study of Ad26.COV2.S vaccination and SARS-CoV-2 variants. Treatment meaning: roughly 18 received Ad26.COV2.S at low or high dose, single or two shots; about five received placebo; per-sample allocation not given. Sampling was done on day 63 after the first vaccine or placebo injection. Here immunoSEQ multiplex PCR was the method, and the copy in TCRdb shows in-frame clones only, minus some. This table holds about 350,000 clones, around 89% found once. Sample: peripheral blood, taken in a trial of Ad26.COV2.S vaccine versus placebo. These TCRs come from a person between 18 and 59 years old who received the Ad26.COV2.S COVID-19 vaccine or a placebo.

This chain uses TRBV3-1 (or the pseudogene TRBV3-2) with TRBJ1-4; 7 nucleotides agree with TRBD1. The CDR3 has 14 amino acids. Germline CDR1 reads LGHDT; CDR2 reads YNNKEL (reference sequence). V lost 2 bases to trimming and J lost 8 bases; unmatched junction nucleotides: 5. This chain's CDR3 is CASSQRQGGEKLFF. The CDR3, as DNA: TGTGCCAGCAGCCAACGACAGGGTGGCGAAAAACTGTTTTTT.

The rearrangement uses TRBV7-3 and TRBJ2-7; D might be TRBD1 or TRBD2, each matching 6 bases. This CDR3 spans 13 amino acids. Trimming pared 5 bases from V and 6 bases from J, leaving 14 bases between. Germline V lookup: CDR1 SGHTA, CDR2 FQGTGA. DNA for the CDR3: TGTGCCAGCAGCGGGGGGCCGGTTGGCGAGCAGTACTTC. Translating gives CASSGGPVGEQYF.

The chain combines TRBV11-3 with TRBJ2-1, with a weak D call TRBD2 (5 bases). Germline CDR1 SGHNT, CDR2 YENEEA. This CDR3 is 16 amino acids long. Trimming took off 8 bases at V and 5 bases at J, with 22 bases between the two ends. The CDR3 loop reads CASSALTGSDHNEQFF. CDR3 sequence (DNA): TGTGCCAGCTCCGCGTTGACGGGGAGCGATCACAATGAGCAGTTCTTC.

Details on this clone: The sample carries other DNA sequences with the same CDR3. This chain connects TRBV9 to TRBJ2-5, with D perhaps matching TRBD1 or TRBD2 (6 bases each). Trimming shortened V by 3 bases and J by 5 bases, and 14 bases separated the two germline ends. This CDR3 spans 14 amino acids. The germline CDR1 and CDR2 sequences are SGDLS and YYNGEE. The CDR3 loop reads CASSGGTQGETQYF. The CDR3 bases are TGTGCCAGCAGCGGGGGGACTCAGGGGGAGACCCAGTACTTC.

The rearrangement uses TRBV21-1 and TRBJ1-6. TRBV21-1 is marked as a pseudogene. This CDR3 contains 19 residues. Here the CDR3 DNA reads TGTGCCAGCAGCAAAAGGGCCCTTACACTGCCGGGGGCGAATTCACCCCTCCACTTT. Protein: CASSKRALTLPGANSPLHF.

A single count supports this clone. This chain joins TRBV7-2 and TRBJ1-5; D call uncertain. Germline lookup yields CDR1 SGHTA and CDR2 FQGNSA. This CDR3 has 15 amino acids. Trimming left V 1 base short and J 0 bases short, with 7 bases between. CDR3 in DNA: TGTGCCAGCAGCTTAGTCGGAAATAGCAATCAGCCCCAGCATTTT. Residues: CASSLVGNSNQPQHF.

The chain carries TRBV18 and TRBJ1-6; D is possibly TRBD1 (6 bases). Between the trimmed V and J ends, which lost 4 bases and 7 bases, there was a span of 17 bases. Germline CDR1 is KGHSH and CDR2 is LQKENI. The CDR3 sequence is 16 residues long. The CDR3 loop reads CASSLPRQALNSPLHF. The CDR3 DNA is TGTGCCAGCTCACTTCCTCGACAGGCACTCAATTCACCCCTCCACTTT.

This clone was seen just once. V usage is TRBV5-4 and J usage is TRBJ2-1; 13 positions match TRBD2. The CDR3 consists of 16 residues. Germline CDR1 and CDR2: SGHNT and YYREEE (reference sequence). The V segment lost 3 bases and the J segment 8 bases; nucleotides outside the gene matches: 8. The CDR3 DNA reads TGTGCCAGCAGCTCTAGACTAGCGGGAGGTCAGGATGAGCAGTTCTTC. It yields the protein CASSSRLAGGQDEQFF.

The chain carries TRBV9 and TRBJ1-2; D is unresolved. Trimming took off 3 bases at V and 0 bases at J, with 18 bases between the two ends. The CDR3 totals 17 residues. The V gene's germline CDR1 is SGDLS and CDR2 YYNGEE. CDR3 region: CASSAQDGYITNYGYTF. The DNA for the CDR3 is TGTGCCAGCAGCGCGCAGGACGGCTATATTACTAACTATGGCTACACCTTC.

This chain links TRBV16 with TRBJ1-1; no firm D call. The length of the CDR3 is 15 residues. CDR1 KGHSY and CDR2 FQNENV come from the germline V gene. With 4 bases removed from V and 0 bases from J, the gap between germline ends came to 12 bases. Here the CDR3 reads CASSPGDGVNTEAFF. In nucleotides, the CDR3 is TGTGCCAGCAGCCCCGGGGATGGCGTGAACACTGAAGCTTTCTTT. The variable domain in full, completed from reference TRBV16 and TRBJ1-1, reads GEEVAQTPKHLVRGEGQKAKLYCAPIKGHSYVFWYQQVLKNEFKFLISFQNENVFDETGMPKERFSAKCLPNSPCSLEIQATKLEDSAVYFCASSPGDGVNTEAFFGQGTRLTVV.

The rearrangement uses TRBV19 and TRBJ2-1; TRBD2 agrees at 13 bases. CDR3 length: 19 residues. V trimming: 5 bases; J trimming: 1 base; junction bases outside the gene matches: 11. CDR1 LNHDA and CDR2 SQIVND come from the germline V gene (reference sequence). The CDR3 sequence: CASSLDGLAGALSYNEQFF. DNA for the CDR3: TGTGCCAGTAGTTTGGACGGACTAGCGGGAGCTTTATCCTACAATGAGCAGTTCTTC.